A selection of T cell receptor beta chains follows, all from one sample in a study of T cells after yellow fever vaccination. TCRdb analysed the 5' RACE reads with MiXCR anew, one entry per CDR3 protein. The top ten hold more than 20% of the sample, which has 300,000 or so distinct CDR3 sequences, 3% to 4.5% seen once. Here the sequenced sample was PBMCs, taken 5 days after the yellow fever booster vaccination. The source is a man younger than 35 who received the YFV17D yellow fever vaccine. Both conserved end residues are part of each CDR3. D genes are given only for firm matches. Only part of the rows carry a size: once, few, many, or a class if the clone is expanded.

length	V	size	D	J	DNA	CDR3
14	TRBV20-1	NA	NA	TRBJ1-2	TGCAGTGCTAGGGGGATCGCTTCGGGCTATGGCTACACCTTC	CSARGIASGYGYTF
16	TRBV7-9	few	TRBD1	TRBJ1-1	TGTGCCAGCAGCGACTCCGGACAGGGTGGTTACACTGAAGCTTTCTTT	CASSDSGQGGYTEAFF
12	TRBV12-3/TRBV12-4	NA	NA	TRBJ1-1	TGTGCCAGCAGTTTAAACGCCTTTGAAGCTTTCTTT	CASSLNAFEAFF
17	TRBV5-1	many	TRBD1	TRBJ2-1	TGCGCCAGCACTAGACAGGGCCAATCGATTGGGAACAATGAGCAGTTCTTC	CASTRQGQSIGNNEQFF
15	TRBV7-9	NA	TRBD1	TRBJ2-1	TGTGCCAGCAGCACAACAGGGGTTCCCTACAATGAGCAGTTCTTC	CASSTTGVPYNEQFF
16	TRBV18	few	NA	TRBJ1-3	TGTGCCAGCTCACCAGCACTTTCCGGCTCTGGAAACACCATATATTTT	CASSPALSGSGNTIYF
14	TRBV5-1	NA	NA	TRBJ2-2	TGCGCCAGCAGCGCAGGCCGTCACACCGGGGAGCTGTTTTTT	CASSAGRHTGELFF
14	TRBV12-3/TRBV12-4	few	NA	TRBJ1-2	TGTGCCAGCAGTCCACAGGGCCTTTTCTATGGCTACACCTTC	CASSPQGLFYGYTF
17	TRBV19	few	NA	TRBJ2-4	TGTGCCAGTAGGGGATATTCGGGCAACCTAGCCAAAAACATTCAGTACTTC	CASRGYSGNLAKNIQYF
18	TRBV6-6	few	TRBD2	TRBJ2-5	TGTGCCAGCATTTACTCGATGGCCGGACTAGCGGAGAGGGAGACCCAGTACTTC	CASIYSMAGLAERETQYF
14	TRBV7-2	NA	NA	TRBJ1-4	TGTGCCAGCAGCGGCGGGGGGGTTAATGAAAAACTGTTTTTT	CASSGGGVNEKLFF
16	TRBV7-9	many	TRBD2	TRBJ2-3	TGTGCCAGCAGCCCCTTCCTAGCGGGGGGCACAGATACGCAGTATTTT	CASSPFLAGGTDTQYF
16	TRBV4-1	NA	TRBD2	TRBJ2-3	TGCGCCAGCAGCCTGACCGGGGGGATTAGCACAGATACGCAGTATTTT	CASSLTGGISTDTQYF
13	TRBV7-9	few	NA	TRBJ2-3	TGTGCAGTGACTTGGACGGACACAGATACGCAGTATTTT	CAVTWTDTDTQYF
18	TRBV11-2	few	NA	TRBJ2-2	TGTGCCAGCAGCTTTCGACTCCTGGGCAGCGGTCACACCGGGGAGCTGTTTTTT	CASSFRLLGSGHTGELFF
14	TRBV7-9	few	TRBD2	TRBJ2-1	TGTGCCAGCAGCTCCAGCGGGGCAGACAATGAGCAGTTCTTC	CASSSSGADNEQFF
15	TRBV20-1	many	TRBD2	TRBJ2-3	TGCAGTGCTTTCAAGACTAGCGGGGGGGCAGATACGCAGTATTTT	CSAFKTSGGADTQYF
16	TRBV30	few	TRBD1	TRBJ2-7	TGTGCCTGGAGTTTAGTCGGGGACAGGGGTCCCCACGAGCAGTACTTC	CAWSLVGDRGPHEQYF
16	TRBV11-2	NA	NA	TRBJ2-3	TGTGCCAGCAGCTCCCGGGGAGCGGCCGCGGTAGATACGCAGTATTTT	CASSSRGAAAVDTQYF
13	TRBV12-3/TRBV12-4	NA	TRBD1	TRBJ1-1	TGTGCCAGCGGACAGGGGTTAGGCACTGAAGCTTTCTTT	CASGQGLGTEAFF
14	TRBV18	many	NA	TRBJ2-5	TGTGCCAGCTCACCGGGTGGATCACAAGAGACCCAGTACTTC	CASSPGGSQETQYF
14	TRBV5-1	NA	NA	TRBJ2-3	TGCGCCAGCAGCCAGTGGGACAGCACAGATACGCAGTATTTT	CASSQWDSTDTQYF
14	TRBV18	few	NA	TRBJ2-2	TGTGCCAGCTCACCGGGGATGCACACCGGGGAGCTGTTTTTT	CASSPGMHTGELFF
13	TRBV12-3/TRBV12-4	NA	NA	TRBJ1-5	TGTGCCAGCAGCCCCCACGAGGCTCAGCCCCAGCATTTT	CASSPHEAQPQHF
13	TRBV7-9	few	NA	TRBJ2-7	TGTGCCAGCTTGGTGGGGGCGTACGGTGAGCAGTACTTC	CASLVGAYGEQYF
12	TRBV5-1	NA	NA	TRBJ1-1	TGCGCCAGCAGCTGGACCGGGACCGAAGCTTTCTTT	CASSWTGTEAFF
16	TRBV12-3/TRBV12-4	many	TRBD2	TRBJ2-3	TGTGCCAGCAGGAGGGGGCGCGGACTAGCGGCAGATACGCAGTATTTT	CASRRGRGLAADTQYF
13	TRBV27	many	TRBD1	TRBJ1-6	TGTGCCAGCACTGGACAGGGTAATTCACCCCTCCACTTT	CASTGQGNSPLHF
15	TRBV6-2/TRBV6-3	few	NA	TRBJ2-1	TGTGCCAGCAGTTACGATGGTCGGCAGGACAATGAGCAGTTCTTC	CASSYDGRQDNEQFF
15	TRBV7-3	few	TRBD1	TRBJ1-4	TGTGCCAGCAGCTTCCGGGACAGGGGTCTCGAAAAACTGTTTTTT	CASSFRDRGLEKLFF
16	TRBV5-1	NA	NA	TRBJ1-2	TGCGCCAGCAGCTTGAGGGCTGGTGAAGTACCCTTAGGCTACACCTTC	CASSLRAGEVPLGYTF